Following are 23 T cell receptor beta chains from one sample sequenced in a study of cytomegalovirus exposure and HLA in healthy donors. The study ran its PCR with 60 Vbeta and 13 Jbeta primers. Profiling relied on immunoSEQ multiplex PCR, and the TCRdb table lists in-frame clones only, not all of them. The sample lists over 130,000 clones, approximately 80% seen once, with 1.4% in the top ten. The sample taken for sequencing was PBMCs. These receptors originate from a young man in good health and CMV-seropositive.

The chain is built from TRBV9 and TRBJ1-2; 8 bases match TRBD1. Losses at the gene ends were 1 base for V and 8 bases for J; bases not matched to a gene: 7. Germline V gene data show CDR1 as SGDLS and CDR2 as YYNGEE. The CDR3 sequence is 14 residues long. The CDR3 sequence: CASSVSQGAMGYTF. In DNA, the CDR3 is TGTGCCAGCAGCGTATCGCAGGGGGCAATGGGCTACACCTTC.

This clone was observed a single time. V is TRBV5-1 and J is TRBJ2-3; 9 bases align to TRBD2. Looked up from germline, CDR1 is SGHRS and CDR2 is YFSETQ. The trim removed 2 bases at V and 3 bases at J, leaving 7 bases unmatched. CDR3 length equals 16 residues. As DNA, the CDR3 is TGCGCCAGCAGCTTTTCGGCGGGGGGGTCTACAGATACGCAGTATTTT. Protein sequence: CASSFSAGGSTDTQYF.

The rearrangement uses TRBV18 and TRBJ1-1; weak D call: TRBD1 (6 bases). CDR3 size: 14 residues. CDR1 is KGHSH and CDR2 is LQKENI in the germline V gene. The V and J ends lost 3 bases and 4 bases respectively, with 12 bases between them. The CDR3 coding sequence is TGTGCCAGCTCACCTGGGCAGGGGACCACTGAAGCTTTCTTT. This sequence encodes CASSPGQGTTEAFF.

The rearrangement joins TRBV14 to TRBJ1-1, with D maybe TRBD1 (5 bases). The CDR3 spans 13 residues. V lost 4 bases to trimming and J lost 4 bases, with 10 bases between them. Per germline, CDR1 SGHDN and CDR2 FVKESK. CDR3 in amino acids: CASSPQRGTEAFF. The CDR3 DNA reads as TGTGCCAGCAGCCCCCAAAGGGGCACTGAAGCTTTCTTT.

This clone showed up just a few times. The chain combines TRBV6-5 with TRBJ2-7; 8 bases fit TRBD1. The CDR3 is 15 amino acids. The junction had 5 bases not matched to a gene; V was cut back by 0 bases and J by 4 bases. Per the germline V gene, CDR1 is MNHEY and CDR2 is SVGAGI. This CDR3 reads CASSYSGQALYEQYF. The DNA of the CDR3 is TGTGCCAGCAGTTACTCGGGACAGGCGCTTTACGAGCAGTACTTC.

The chain recombines TRBV11-2 with TRBJ2-1; D gene unclear. Germline V gene sequence: CDR1 SGHAT, CDR2 FQNNGV. The V and J ends lost 3 bases and 5 bases respectively, with 8 bases between them. CDR3 length: 13 residues. CDR3 residues: CASSLGADNEQFF. CDR3 DNA sequence: TGTGCCAGCAGCTTGGGCGCCGACAATGAGCAGTTCTTC.

In DNA form, the CDR3 reads TGTGCCAGCTCTCCGGGAGGAGCTACGGGGGAGACCCAGTACTTC. Amino acid sequence: CASSPGGATGETQYF. The V and J genes are TRBV18 and TRBJ2-5; 7 bases are shared with TRBD2. Germline assignment: CDR1 KGHSH and CDR2 LQKENI. The CDR3 covers 15 residues. After removal of 6 bases from V and 5 bases from J, the junction contained 12 bases not matched to a gene.

The chain has TRBV11-1 and TRBJ2-3; 7 positions agree with TRBD1. Trimming at V came to 5 bases and at J to 6 bases, leaving 5 bases not matched to a gene. Germline V gene sequence: CDR1 SGHAT, CDR2 FQDESV (reference sequence). This CDR3 comprises 13 residues. The CDR3 here is CASSRQGSDTQYF. Here the CDR3 DNA reads TGTGCCAGCAGCCGACAGGGATCGGATACGCAGTATTTT.

This clone was recorded once. The chain has TRBV18 and TRBJ2-1, with D perhaps matching TRBD2 (7 bases). Germline V gene sequence: CDR1 KGHSH, CDR2 LQKENI. This CDR3 is built from 15 residues. The V and J ends lost 3 bases and 5 bases respectively, with 14 bases between them. The chain's CDR3 is CASSPEGGSDNEQFF. CDR3 in DNA: TGTGCCAGCTCACCTGAGGGGGGGAGCGACAATGAGCAGTTCTTC. The full variable domain, its missing parts supplied by reference TRBV18 and TRBJ2-1, is NAGVMQNPRHLVRRRGQEARLRCSPMKGHSHVYWYRQLPEEGLKFMVYLQKENIIDESGMPKERFSAEFPKEGPSILRIQQVVRGDSAAYFCASSPEGGSDNEQFFGPGTRLTVL.

This chain connects TRBV5-1 to TRBJ2-2; 10 bases are a match to TRBD2. The CDR3 contains 18 residues. After removal of 7 bases from V and 4 bases from J, the junction contained 16 bases not matched to a gene. CDR1 is SGHRS, CDR2 YFSETQ, per germline. The CDR3 bases are TGCGCCAGCTTCAACGGGCTAGCGGGAGTTCTGAGCACCGGGGAGCTGTTTTTT. Protein product: CASFNGLAGVLSTGELFF. The variable domain in full, completed from reference TRBV5-1 and TRBJ2-2, reads KAGVTQTPRYLIKTRGQQVTLSCSPISGHRSVSWYQQTPGQGLQFLFEYFSETQRNKGNFPGRFSGRQFSNSRSEMNVSTLELGDSALYLCASFNGLAGVLSTGELFFGEGSRLTVL.

The chain combines TRBV18 with TRBJ2-3; D is possibly TRBD2 (7 bases). V lost 5 bases to trimming and J lost 0 bases, with 18 bases between them. The length of the CDR3 is 17 residues. Germline loops: CDR1 KGHSH, CDR2 LQKENI. The DNA of the CDR3 is TGTGCCAGCTCATCCCTAGGGGGGGCCCAGAGCACAGATACGCAGTATTTT. Translated, it gives CASSSLGGAQSTDTQYF.

V is TRBV18 and J is TRBJ1-3, with no clear D. Trimming removed 2 bases at V and 0 bases at J, with 11 bases between. The CDR3 totals 16 residues. Per the germline V gene, CDR1 is KGHSH and CDR2 is LQKENI. CDR3 sequence: CASSPSVALSGNTIYF. For the CDR3, the DNA is TGTGCCAGCTCACCAAGCGTCGCCCTCTCTGGAAACACCATATATTTT.

The J gene is TRBJ2-7, the V gene TRBV28; 9 positions agree with TRBD1. The germline V gene encodes CDR1 MDHEN and CDR2 SYDVKM. Losses at the gene ends were 2 bases for V and 2 bases for J; bases not matched to a gene: 4. The CDR3 is made up of 15 amino acids. The CDR3: CASSLGDRAPYEQYF. The CDR3 DNA reads TGTGCCAGCAGTTTAGGGGACAGGGCACCCTACGAGCAGTACTTC. The full variable domain, its missing parts supplied by reference TRBV28 and TRBJ2-7, is DVKVTQSSRYLVKRTGEKVFLECVQDMDHENMFWYRQDPGLGLRLIYFSYDVKMKEKGDIPEGYSVSREKKERFSLILESASTNQTSMYLCASSLGDRAPYEQYFGPGTRLTVT.

The chain links TRBV5-4 to TRBJ2-1; 9 positions agree with TRBD2. The germline V gene encodes CDR1 SGHNT and CDR2 YYREEE (reference sequence). V trimming: 0 bases; J trimming: 9 bases; junction bases outside the gene matches: 10. This CDR3 is built from 16 residues. The CDR3: CASSLAGLAGYSEQFF. The CDR3 bases are TGTGCCAGCAGCTTGGCCGGGCTAGCGGGGTATAGTGAGCAGTTCTTC.

This clone is a singleton in its sample. J is TRBJ2-7 and V is TRBV5-1; 8 bases are a match to TRBD2. V lost 4 bases to trimming and J lost 2 bases; unmatched junction nucleotides: 5. CDR3 length: 14 amino acids. Germline CDR1 and CDR2: SGHRS and YFSETQ. CDR3 amino acids: CASSEGTRPYEQYF. Written as DNA, the CDR3 is TGCGCCAGCAGCGAAGGGACTAGGCCCTACGAGCAGTACTTC.

The chain has TRBV9 and TRBJ2-7; no firm D call. This CDR3 region has 14 residues. CDR1 and CDR2 from the germline V gene are SGDLS and YYNGEE. Trimming took off 0 bases at V and 1 base at J, with 8 bases between the two ends. CDR3 loop: CASSVGPESYEQYF. The CDR3 DNA sequence: TGTGCCAGCAGCGTAGGTCCGGAGTCCTACGAGCAGTACTTC.

In regard to this clone: The same CDR3 also results from other DNA sequences found in this sample. The gene calls are TRBV27 and TRBJ1-2; possible D gene TRBD1, 6 bases. There are 14 residues in the CDR3. The V end was cut by 4 bases, the J end by 5 bases, with 14 bases between. CDR1 MNHEY and CDR2 SMNVEV come from the germline V gene (reference sequence). The CDR3 is CASSSTSGQYGYTF. Written as DNA, the CDR3 is TGTGCCAGCAGTTCGACGAGTGGACAGTATGGCTACACCTTC.

This chain's CDR3 is CASRGEGLSGELFF. In nucleotides, the CDR3 is TGTGCCAGCAGGGGTGAGGGATTGAGCGGGGAGCTGTTTTTT. The chain carries TRBV5-4 and TRBJ2-2; possibly TRBD2 for D (5 bases). The V gene lost 5 bases and the J gene lost 7 bases, with 15 bases spanning the gap. The length of the CDR3 is 14 residues. The germline CDR1 and CDR2 sequences are SGHNT and YYREEE (reference sequence). Together with reference TRBV5-4 and TRBJ2-2, the CDR3 gives the full variable domain: ETGVTQSPTHLIKTRGQQVTLRCSSQSGHNTVSWYQQALGQGPQFIFQYYREEENGRGNFPPRFSGLQFPNYSSELNVNALELDDSALYLCASRGEGLSGELFFGEGSRLTVL.

This rearrangement joins TRBV28 to TRBJ1-2; D possibly corresponds to TRBD1 (5 bases). V lost 8 bases to trimming and J lost 4 bases, with 14 bases between them. Germline CDR1 is MDHEN and CDR2 is SYDVKM. The CDR3 covers 13 residues. As DNA, the CDR3 is TGTGCCAGCGATAAGCAGGGTTTCTATGGCTACACCTTC. Translation gives CASDKQGFYGYTF.

The genes are TRBV6-4 and TRBJ2-1; 10 bases match TRBD2. V gave up 2 bases and J gave up 4 bases; unmatched junction bases: 5. The CDR3 is made up of 16 amino acids. Germline loops: CDR1 MRHNA, CDR2 SNTAGT. CDR3 amino acids: CASSDHSSGGYNEQFF. CDR3 in DNA: TGTGCCAGCAGTGACCACTCTAGCGGGGGATACAATGAGCAGTTCTTC.

This clone was observed a few times. The chain has TRBV19 and TRBJ2-5; D call uncertain. With 5 bases removed from V and 2 bases from J, the gap between germline ends came to 15 bases. CDR3 length equals 15 residues. CDR1 is LNHDA, CDR2 SQIVND, per germline (reference sequence). The CDR3 nucleotides are TGTGCCAGTAGTTTTAACACAGCACAACAAGAGACCCAGTACTTC. Encoded protein: CASSFNTAQQETQYF.

This clone was observed a handful of times. V usage is TRBV6-4 and J usage is TRBJ2-3, with TRBD2 matching 14 bases. The V and J ends lost 3 bases and 2 bases, in that order; junction bases with no gene match: 1. Germline lookup yields CDR1 MRHNA and CDR2 SNTAGT. This CDR3 has 16 amino acids. This CDR3 reads CASSETSGGATDTQYF. The CDR3 DNA reads TGTGCCAGCAGTGAGACTAGCGGGGGGGCCACAGATACGCAGTATTTT.

This chain links TRBV6-5 with TRBJ1-5, with TRBD1 as a possible D gene (5 bases). CDR1 and CDR2 (germline): MNHEY, SVGAGI. The CDR3 has 13 residues. V gave up 5 bases and J gave up 7 bases, with 12 bases separating them. Written as DNA, the CDR3 is TGTGCCAGCAGTGAAGCAGGGAACCAGCCCCAGCATTTT. As protein: CASSEAGNQPQHF.